This is a list of T cell receptor beta chains from one sample in a study of blood T cell repertoires in COVID-19. Here immunoSEQ multiplex PCR was the method, and the copy in TCRdb shows in-frame clones only, minus some. The table has about 130,000 clones, about four fifths seen once. Sequenced sample: peripheral blood. These receptors were collected from a man aged 35 to 55 with active or convalescent COVID-19. The CDR3 runs from the conserved cysteine through the conserved F or W. A D gene is named only where the DNA matches it firmly. Some rows have no size entry. The others give once, few or many, or a class for an expanded clone.

>-|TRBV10-2|11|TRBJ2-1|-
CASSEDWEQFF
TGCGCCAGCAGTGAGGACTGGGAGCAGTTCTTC
>-|TRBV6-1|12|TRBJ1-1|-
CASSERQTEAFF
TGTGCCAGCAGTGAGAGACAGACTGAAGCTTTCTTT
>-|TRBV6-6|15|TRBJ2-5|-
CASSYGGDPQETQYF
TGTGCCAGCAGTTACGGCGGGGACCCCCAAGAGACCCAGTACTTC
>-|TRBV3-1/TRBV3-2|12|TRBJ2-7|-
CASSQESYEQYF
TGTGCCAGCAGCCAAGAGAGCTACGAGCAGTACTTC
>-|TRBV7-3|16|TRBJ1-5|TRBD1
CASSLPTEGAGQPQHF
TGTGCCAGCAGCTTACCGACGGAGGGGGCTGGGCAGCCCCAGCATTTT
>-|TRBV7-2|15|TRBJ1-1|TRBD1
CASSFGGQLNTEAFF
TGTGCCAGCAGCTTCGGGGGACAGCTGAACACTGAAGCTTTCTTT
>-|TRBV2|15|TRBJ2-1|TRBD1
CASRMGQGASNEQFF
TGTGCCAGCAGAATGGGACAGGGGGCCTCCAATGAGCAGTTCTTC
>-|TRBV27|14|TRBJ1-1|TRBD1
CASGGDSLNTEAFF
TGTGCCAGCGGAGGGGACAGCCTGAACACTGAAGCTTTCTTT
>-|TRBV7-9|14|TRBJ1-5|-
CASSLAGGNQPQHF
TGTGCCAGCAGCTTAGCGGGCGGGAATCAGCCCCAGCATTTT
>-|TRBV2|14|TRBJ1-1|TRBD1
CASRRDSRGTEAFF
TGTGCCAGCAGGAGGGACAGCCGAGGGACTGAAGCTTTCTTT
>few|TRBV6-5|13|TRBJ1-2|-
CATTTVGNYGYTF
TGTGCCACCACGACAGTCGGTAACTATGGCTACACCTTC
>-|TRBV5-6|11|TRBJ2-5|-
CASSLQETQYF
TGTGCCAGCAGCTTGCAGGAGACCCAGTACTTC
>once|TRBV12-3/TRBV12-4|13|TRBJ1-1|-
CASSLRGNTEAFF
TGTGCCAGCAGTCTACGGGGGAACACTGAAGCTTTCTTT
>-|TRBV7-3|15|TRBJ1-2|TRBD1
CASSLGPGTAYGYTF
TGTGCCAGCAGCTTGGGGCCCGGGACAGCGTATGGCTACACCTTC
>-|TRBV10-3|15|TRBJ2-1|TRBD2
CAIGAGTSGNNEQFF
TGTGCCATCGGCGCCGGGACTAGCGGAAACAATGAGCAGTTCTTC
>-|TRBV30|16|TRBJ1-6|-
CAWSVQWARGNSPLHF
TGTGCCTGGAGTGTACAATGGGCCCGGGGTAATTCACCCCTCCACTTT
>-|TRBV14|16|TRBJ2-6|TRBD1
CASRTGGGSGANVLTF
TGTGCCAGCAGGACAGGGGGCGGCTCTGGGGCCAACGTCCTGACTTTC
>-|TRBV20-1|13|TRBJ2-3|TRBD1
CSASRQGADTQYF
TGCAGTGCTAGTCGGCAGGGGGCAGATACGCAGTATTTT
>-|TRBV5-5|15|TRBJ1-1|TRBD1
CASSLAGQGNTEAFF
TGTGCCAGCAGCTTGGCCGGACAGGGAAACACTGAAGCTTTCTTT
>-|TRBV19|14|TRBJ2-5|TRBD2
CASSRGGNQETQYF
TGTGCCAGTAGTCGGGGGGGGAACCAAGAGACCCAGTACTTC
>many|TRBV5-1|15|TRBJ2-7|TRBD1
CASSRTGTGVYEQYF
TGCGCCAGCAGCCGGACCGGGACAGGGGTCTACGAGCAGTACTTC
>-|TRBV7-2|16|TRBJ2-1|TRBD2
CASSLVPSRGGNEQFF
TGTGCCAGCAGCTTAGTTCCTTCCCGGGGGGGCAATGAGCAGTTCTTC